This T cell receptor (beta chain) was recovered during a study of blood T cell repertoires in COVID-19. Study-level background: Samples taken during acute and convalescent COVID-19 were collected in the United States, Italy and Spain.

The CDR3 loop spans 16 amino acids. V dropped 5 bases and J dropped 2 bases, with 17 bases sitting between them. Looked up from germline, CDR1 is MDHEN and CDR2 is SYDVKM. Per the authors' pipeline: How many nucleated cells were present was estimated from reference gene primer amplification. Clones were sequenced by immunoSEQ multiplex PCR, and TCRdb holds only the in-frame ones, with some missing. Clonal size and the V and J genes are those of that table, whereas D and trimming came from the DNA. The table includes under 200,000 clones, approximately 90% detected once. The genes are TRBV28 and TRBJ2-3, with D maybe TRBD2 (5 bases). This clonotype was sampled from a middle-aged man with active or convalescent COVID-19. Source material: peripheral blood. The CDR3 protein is CASSPSGRDNTDTQYF. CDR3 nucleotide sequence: TGTGCCAGCAGTCCGTCGGGAAGGGATAACACAGATACGCAGTATTTT.